This TCR beta chain was captured by sequencing in a study of CD8 T cells in ankylosing spondylitis. Germline lookup yields CDR1 MNHEY and CDR2 SVGAGI. The CDR3 sequence is 13 residues long. Molecular-barcoded quantitative 5'-RACE produced these TCR beta libraries. TCRdb called the 5' RACE reads again in MiXCR, with one record for every CDR3 protein. Altogether fewer than 450,000 distinct CDR3 sequences are present, roughly 18% being singletons, with the ten largest covering 1%. This clonotype occurred a few times. Its antigen is unknown. Relative to the germline gene, one junction end is altered; a read error may explain this. Findings and limits, study-wide: Disease-linked clones reportedly showed significant enrichment in matched ankylosing spondylitis synovial fluid. Characteristic of ankylosing spondylitis blood, it appeared, was a TCR beta motif comprising about eight highly homologous variants. Disease-linked clones were CD8+ and relatively rare in peripheral blood.

This sequence joins TRBV6-5 and TRBJ2-3; 8 bases align to TRBD1. Material for sequencing was blood, either unsorted or a sorted T cell fraction (not recorded which). The clonotype comes from a male donor with ankylosing spondylitis. The CDR3 DNA reads as TGTGCCAGCGGTTACAGGGGGACAGATACGCAGTATTTT. Translating gives CASGYRGTDTQYF.